Sequencing of this T cell receptor beta chain was carried out in a study of Ad26.COV2.S vaccination and SARS-CoV-2 variants (dated by TCRdb to 2020 to 2023). In terms of the full investigation: Donors in the vaccine arm were drawn from COV1001, a phase I-IIa trial of Ad26.COV2.S in healthy adults that was multicentre, randomized, double-blind and placebo-controlled. Dosing of Ad26.COV2.S was intramuscular, at either 5x10^10 or 1x10^11 viral particles, delivered as one shot or as two shots spaced 56 days apart. TCRbeta repertoire sequencing was used to assess the specificity and breadth of SARS-CoV-2-reactive T cell receptors after Ad26.COV2.S vaccination. The TCR-sequenced set comprised roughly 30 samples: about 19 Ad26.COV2.S vaccine recipients, 5 placebo recipients and 8 SARS-CoV-2 convalescent individuals. Throughout the experiments and outcome assessment, investigators stayed blinded to trial group allocation. Trial participants were randomized into five groups of five: low-dose or high-dose Ad26.COV2.S given once or twice, or placebo on both occasions. Overall results and qualifications from the work: The study was not powered to compare responses between vaccine doses or regimens. After vaccination, spike-specific CD8+ and CD4+ T cell responses were reported to show substantial breadth. Ad26.COV2.S recipients had higher spike-specific TCR breadth than placebo recipients (P = 0.0014). The authors noted that the TCR breadth and depth analyses may have underestimated total T cell responses. Vaccine and placebo recipients had comparable non-spike TCR breadth, which fits with the vaccine containing only spike.

Turning to this clone: Its antigen is unknown. Per-base quality was not reported, and no clone a single base away is much larger than it.

The label giving this sample's treatment or condition can be read as: approximately 18 received Ad26.COV2.S at low or high dose, single or two shots; 5 received placebo; per-sample allocation not given. Repertoires of vaccine and placebo recipients were sequenced from samples taken on day 63 after the first injection. Cohort 1b enrolled roughly 25 adults aged 18-55 years at a single site in Boston, USA, between 29 July and 7 August 2020. As a vaccine, Ad26.COV2.S was a replication-incompetent adenovirus type 26 vector that expressed a prefusion-stabilized SARS-CoV-2 spike protein derived from the original Wuhan strain. There are 16 amino acids in the CDR3, from cysteine to phenylalanine inclusive. The CDR3 DNA has 48 bases and is translated from base 1. The germline V end is reduced by 4 bases and the J end by 2 bases; junction bases left unmatched: 10. In the germline V gene, CDR1 corresponds to MGHRA and CDR2 to YSYEKL.

The immunoSEQ Assay was used to sequence TCRbeta CDR3 regions. After extraction, genomic DNA underwent amplification by bias-controlled multiplex PCR, followed by high-throughput sequencing. The published analysis was carried out like this. To quantify the absolute abundance of every unique TCRbeta CDR3 region, sequences were collapsed and filtered. Usable DNA was measured by amplifying reference genes present in all nucleated cells, and TCRbeta template counts were normalized to that usable DNA to estimate T cell fraction. Repertoire TCRs were annotated as SARS-CoV-2-specific when V gene, CDR3 amino acid sequence and J gene were exactly matched to a known reactive TCR set. The reference SARS-CoV-2 TCR set came from MIRA and was filtered for enrichment in COVID-19-positive ImmuneCODE repertoires, removing public or cross-reactive TCRs. Based on the MIRA antigens, annotated TCRs were further analysed at the level of specific ORF or position within ORF. Breadth was defined as the number of annotated unique rearrangements divided by the total number of unique productive rearrangements, and depth was defined as the summed frequency of the annotated unique rearrangements. Group comparisons of TCR breadth used two-sided Wilcoxon rank-sum tests. As stored in TCRdb, this immuneACCESS dataset retains in-frame rearrangements with V and J assigned. A fraction of the clones does not appear; measured against another copy, unresolved V genes explain less than half of the discrepancy, and the remainder lacks a known reason. Clonal size and the V and J genes are those of that table, whereas D and trimming came from the DNA. The sample table records 380,000 or so clones; roughly 80% of these occur just once. Together, the top ten hold nearly 7.5% of the sample.

This receptor was obtained from a person aged 18 to 59 who received the Ad26.COV2.S COVID-19 vaccine or a placebo. The sample in question was peripheral blood, obtained in a trial of Ad26.COV2.S vaccine versus placebo. The chain is assembled from TRBV4-1 and TRBJ1-2; the junction holds 7 bases that match TRBD1. In nucleotide form, the sequence is TGCGCCAGCAGCCCGGTTCCAGGGGGGGCAAACTATGGCTACACCTTC. This is translated as CASSPVPGGANYGYTF.